Listed below are T cell receptor beta chains from one sample, sequenced in a study of T-cell memory formation after mild COVID-19. TCRdb redid the calling of the 5' RACE reads with MiXCR, one entry per CDR3 protein. The sample lists just under 550,000 distinct CDR3 sequences, approximately 20% occurring once. Sequencing was done on a sample of PBMCs or a T cell subset sorted from them (not recorded which). These receptor sequences come from an adult woman who had mild COVID-19 (a few samples of this study predate the infection). Cell type and time point are not known. CDR3s include the opening cysteine and the closing phenylalanine or tryptophan. The D gene is left open where the match is weak. Only part of the rows carry a size: once, few, many, or a class if the clone is expanded.

TRBV4-2	few	TRBD2	TRBJ2-2	CASSLRLAGGNAGELFF	TGTGCCAGCAGCCTACGGCTAGCGGGAGGGAACGCCGGGGAGCTGTTTTTT
TRBV19	NA	TRBD1	TRBJ2-5	CASTMDRAAAGPLYF	TGTGCCAGTACCATGGACAGGGCTGCGGCGGGACCCCTCTACTTC
TRBV7-2	NA	TRBD1	TRBJ1-6	CASSLPGTGNSPLHF	TGTGCCAGCAGCTTACCCGGGACAGGGAATTCACCCCTCCACTTT
TRBV20-1	NA	NA	TRBJ2-1	CSARVSGTSPNEQFF	TGCAGTGCTAGAGTCTCGGGGACATCTCCCAATGAGCAGTTCTTC
TRBV12-3/TRBV12-4	few	TRBD1	TRBJ2-2	CASSLYYRGPNTGELFF	TGTGCCAGCAGTTTATATTACAGGGGGCCGAACACCGGGGAGCTGTTTTTT
TRBV3-1	few	TRBD2	TRBJ2-2	CASSQARTGGRYTGELFF	TGTGCCAGCAGCCAAGCCCGGACTGGCGGGAGATACACCGGGGAGCTGTTTTTT
TRBV5-1	NA	NA	TRBJ2-7	CASRRSYEQYF	TGCGCCAGCAGAAGGTCCTACGAGCAGTACTTC
TRBV7-3	few	NA	TRBJ2-7	CASSPYVSDEQYF	TGTGCCAGCAGCCCCTACGTATCGGACGAGCAGTACTTC
TRBV7-6	NA	TRBD2	TRBJ2-1	CARLAPSSYNEQFF	TGTGCCAGACTAGCGCCGAGCTCCTACAATGAGCAGTTCTTC
TRBV5-1	NA	TRBD1	TRBJ2-2	CASRQGDNGELFF	TGCGCCAGCCGACAGGGGGATAACGGGGAGCTGTTTTTT
TRBV4-1	NA	NA	TRBJ1-1	CASSQGGQRMNTEAFF	TGCGCCAGCAGCCAGGGTGGACAGCGGATGAACACTGAAGCTTTCTTT
TRBV29-1	few	TRBD1	TRBJ2-3	CSVHQKGAKDTQYF	TGCAGCGTCCATCAGAAGGGGGCGAAAGATACGCAGTATTTT
TRBV6-6	NA	TRBD2	TRBJ2-7	CASIPGGRTYEQYF	TGTGCCAGCATCCCGGGGGGTAGGACCTACGAGCAGTACTTC
TRBV12-3/TRBV12-4	few	TRBD2	TRBJ2-7	CASSLRSSGGEQYF	TGTGCCAGCAGTTTGAGGTCTAGCGGGGGCGAGCAGTACTTC
TRBV2	NA	TRBD2	TRBJ2-3	CASSMTSGGPDTQYF	TGTGCCAGCAGTATGACTAGCGGGGGGCCAGATACGCAGTATTTT
TRBV6-9	few	NA	TRBJ2-7	CASRVEGLSYEQYF	TGTGCCAGCAGGGTCGAAGGGCTCTCCTACGAGCAGTACTTC
TRBV4-1	few	TRBD2	TRBJ2-5	CASSQRGGEYQETQYF	TGCGCCAGCAGCCAGCGGGGAGGGGAGTACCAAGAGACCCAGTACTTC
TRBV20-1	NA	TRBD1	TRBJ1-2	CSAIRTGGTGYTF	TGCAGTGCTATCCGGACAGGGGGTACTGGCTACACCTTC
TRBV29-1	few	NA	TRBJ2-1	CSVEWLASYNEQFF	TGCAGCGTTGAGTGGCTAGCTTCCTACAATGAGCAGTTCTTC
TRBV6-5	few	NA	TRBJ2-5	CASSYSIGGTETQYF	TGTGCCAGCAGTTACTCGATCGGGGGTACTGAGACCCAGTACTTC
TRBV21-1	few	NA	TRBJ2-7	CASSARQGVLYEQYF	TGTGCCAGCAGCGCCCGACAGGGGGTTCTCTACGAGCAGTACTTC
TRBV7-9	few	NA	TRBJ2-2	CASSLMIRTTNTGELFF	TGTGCCAGCAGCTTAATGATCAGGACAACGAACACCGGGGAGCTGTTTTTT
TRBV11-1	NA	NA	TRBJ2-3	CASSIRDGRTDTQYF	TGTGCCAGCAGCATCCGAGACGGACGCACAGATACGCAGTATTTT
TRBV4-2	few	TRBD1	TRBJ1-2	CASSQPWGGQGAYGYTF	TGTGCCAGCAGCCAACCATGGGGTGGACAGGGGGCCTATGGCTACACCTTC
TRBV15	NA	NA	TRBJ1-4	CATSRVVNEKLFF	TGTGCCACCAGCAGAGTGGTGAATGAAAAACTGTTTTTT
TRBV13	NA	NA	TRBJ2-1	CASSLELSNEQFF	TGTGCCAGCAGCTTAGAGTTGAGTAATGAGCAGTTCTTC
TRBV5-4	few	TRBD1	TRBJ1-1	CASSFPTGWGTEAFF	TGTGCCAGCAGCTTTCCGACAGGGTGGGGCACTGAAGCTTTCTTT
TRBV5-1	NA	NA	TRBJ2-5	CASSWGGSDGTQYF	TGCGCCAGCAGCTGGGGCGGTTCGGACGGGACCCAGTACTTC
TRBV24-1	few	NA	TRBJ2-1	CATSDLQSGHNEQFF	TGTGCCACCAGTGATTTGCAATCAGGGCACAATGAGCAGTTCTTC
TRBV9	NA	TRBD1	TRBJ2-7	CASSPTGTETSEQYF	TGTGCCAGCAGCCCCACCGGGACAGAAACCTCCGAGCAGTACTTC
TRBV5-5	NA	TRBD2	TRBJ2-1	CASSLGEGGSYNEQFF	TGTGCCAGCAGCTTGGGTGAGGGAGGGTCTTACAATGAGCAGTTCTTC
TRBV6-5	NA	NA	TRBJ1-3	CASSSLDNHSGNTIYF	TGTGCCAGCAGTTCATTGGACAACCACTCTGGAAACACCATATATTTT
TRBV13	few	NA	TRBJ1-3	CASSFPGAGNTIYF	TGTGCCAGCAGCTTTCCTGGGGCTGGAAACACCATATATTTT
TRBV12-3/TRBV12-4	NA	TRBD2	TRBJ2-5	CASSFSGGDQETQYF	TGTGCCAGCAGTTTCTCCGGGGGGGATCAAGAGACCCAGTACTTC
TRBV15	few	TRBD1	TRBJ1-2	CATSSRTGVYGYTF	TGTGCCACCAGCAGTCGGACAGGGGTATATGGCTACACCTTC
TRBV9	few	NA	TRBJ2-1	CASSVVDRTSYNEQFF	TGTGCCAGCAGCGTAGTAGACAGAACCTCCTACAATGAGCAGTTCTTC
TRBV5-1	few	TRBD1	TRBJ2-1	CASSSGQGRVGNEQFF	TGCGCCAGCAGTTCGGGACAGGGCCGTGTGGGGAATGAGCAGTTCTTC
TRBV12-5	NA	TRBD2	TRBJ2-1	CASGLGGSGYNEQFF	TGTGCTAGTGGTTTGGGGGGTAGCGGGTACAATGAGCAGTTCTTC
TRBV7-3	NA	NA	TRBJ1-1	CASSLSSGAEAFF	TGTGCCAGCAGCTTGTCCTCCGGGGCTGAAGCTTTCTTT
TRBV10-3	NA	TRBD2	TRBJ2-7	CAISPHRGGESYEQYF	TGTGCCATCAGTCCCCACCGCGGGGGGGAATCCTACGAGCAGTACTTC
TRBV20-1	NA	TRBD1	TRBJ2-3	CSASNADRGSTDTQYF	TGCAGTGCCTCAAATGCGGACAGGGGTAGCACAGATACGCAGTATTTT
TRBV7-8	NA	TRBD2	TRBJ2-1	CASSILAGAQSSYNEQFF	TGTGCCAGCAGCATACTAGCGGGGGCCCAATCCTCCTACAATGAGCAGTTCTTC
TRBV18	NA	NA	TRBJ2-3	CASSPPGGWTNTDTQYF	TGTGCCAGCTCACCTCCGGGCGGTTGGACTAACACAGATACGCAGTATTTT
TRBV5-1	NA	TRBD1	TRBJ1-1	CASSRTTGQPNTEAFF	TGCGCCAGCAGCAGAACAACGGGACAGCCCAACACTGAAGCTTTCTTT
TRBV7-2	NA	TRBD1	TRBJ1-5	CASSLARTGGQPQHF	TGTGCCAGCAGCTTAGCCCGGACAGGAGGCCAGCCCCAGCATTTT
TRBV20-1	NA	NA	TRBJ2-5	CSARSTGVVLGTQYF	TGCAGTGCTAGATCGACGGGAGTCGTTCTCGGGACCCAGTACTTC
TRBV7-9	few	NA	TRBJ2-7	CASSLPPAGGVNEQYF	TGTGCCAGCAGCCTCCCCCCGGCAGGAGGGGTCAACGAGCAGTACTTC
TRBV5-1	NA	NA	TRBJ2-3	CASSLFGSTDTQYF	TGCGCCAGCAGCCTTTTTGGTAGCACAGATACGCAGTATTTT
TRBV29-1	few	NA	TRBJ2-1	CSVDAWRASYNEQFF	TGCAGCGTTGACGCTTGGCGGGCATCCTACAATGAGCAGTTCTTC
TRBV5-1	few	TRBD2	TRBJ2-7	CASSLLREGTISYEQYF	TGCGCCAGCAGCTTGTTGCGGGAGGGTACGATCTCCTACGAGCAGTACTTC
TRBV15	NA	TRBD1	TRBJ1-5	CATRGGEGQVPQHF	TGTGCCACCAGGGGGGGGGAGGGACAGGTTCCCCAGCATTTT
TRBV15	NA	NA	TRBJ1-3	CATSRDPGQQGNTIYF	TGTGCCACCAGCAGAGATCCGGGACAACAGGGCAACACCATATATTTT
TRBV23-1	NA	NA	TRBJ2-1	CASSQPGQFF	TGCGCCAGCAGTCAACCGGGGCAGTTCTTC